The T cell receptor (beta chain) described here comes from a study of T cell repertoires in cytomegalovirus infection. CDR1 is SNHLY and CDR2 is FYNNEI in the germline V gene. There are 12 residues in the CDR3. V was clipped by 6 bases and J by 7 bases, with 9 bases between them. Each CDR3 protein is one row after TCRdb ran MiXCR on the reads. The sample includes about 60,000 distinct CDR3 sequences, more than 25% of them seen just once. To note about this clonotype: Its antigen is unidentified.

Study outcomes and limitations: CMV-specific TCR beta clonotypes restricted by HLA-C dominated the ex vivo response.

This receptor was taken from a human donor in good health (CMV status not recorded). Some clones in this sample may be carry-over from other donors' samples. Sequenced material: PBMCs, sequenced either directly or after in vitro stimulation (not recorded which). The chain links TRBV2 to TRBJ2-2; D unresolved. As DNA, the CDR3 is TGTGCCAGCAGAGCGTACGGCGGGGAGCTGTTTTTT. It yields the protein CASRAYGGELFF.